Listed below are T cell receptor beta chains from one sample, sequenced in a study of metastatic and nonmetastatic thyroid tumors. MiXCR re-clonotyped the PCR reads for TCRdb. Among fewer than 35,000 clones, 15% were seen once, and the ten largest hold around 20%. Material: blood. The receptors derive from a male donor with papillary thyroid cancer or a benign thyroid nodule (not recorded which). Some clones in this sample may be carry-over from other donors' samples. CDR3s include the opening cysteine and the closing phenylalanine or tryptophan. The D gene is left open where the match is weak. Size tells how often a clone was seen (once, few, many) or the class of an expanded clone, and some rows leave it out.

>few|TRBV19|15|TRBJ1-1|.
TGTGCCAGTAGTGTGGGGTTGGGGTCCCCCGCAGGAGCTTTCTTT
CASSVGLGSPAGAFF
>many|TRBV20-1|14|TRBJ1-5|TRBD1
TGCAGTGCTAAGCGGACAGGCGTTAGTCAGCCCCAGCATTTT
CSAKRTGVSQPQHF
>.|TRBV6-2/TRBV6-3|16|TRBJ2-3|.
TGTGCCCGCAGCACTATGGGGACCCCAAGGCCTGTTACGCAGTATTTT
CARSTMGTPRPVTQYF
>many|TRBV19|17|TRBJ1-1|.
TGTGCCAGTAGTATACGGGTGCGACAGCCCGGGGCGTCTGAAGCTTTCTTT
CASSIRVRQPGASEAFF
>many|TRBV28|16|TRBJ1-1|.
TGTGCCAGCTTCTCACCGGGGGAGACAGAGAACACTGAAGCTTTCTTT
CASFSPGETENTEAFF
>.|TRBV6-2/TRBV6-3|17|TRBJ2-6|.
TGTGCCAGCAGCCAGCCCTTCGGACAGACTGGGTCCAACGTCCTTACTTTC
CASSQPFGQTGSNVLTF
>many|TRBV20-1|16|TRBJ1-1|.
TGCAGTGCTAGGGGGGGGGCTTCCCTCATGAACACTGAAGCTTTCTTT
CSARGGASLMNTEAFF
>many|TRBV7-2|13|TRBJ2-3|.
TGTGCCAGCAGCGGAAGATTGACAGATACGCAGTATTTT
CASSGRLTDTQYF
>few|TRBV28|15|TRBJ2-4|.
TGTGCCAGCAGTCGGAGGTCGGGGGCCAAAAACATTCAGTACTTC
CASSRRSGAKNIQYF
>many|TRBV3-1|14|TRBJ2-5|.
TGTGCCAGCAGCCAACCCCCGGAGAAAGAGACCCAGTACTTC
CASSQPPEKETQYF
>many|TRBV28|14|TRBJ2-7|.
TGTGCCAGCAGTACGACAGGCCCCCTCTACGAGCAGTACTTC
CASSTTGPLYEQYF
>many|TRBV30|15|TRBJ2-3|TRBD2
TGTGCCTGGACCAGAGGACTAGCGGGTACAGATACGCAGTATTTT
CAWTRGLAGTDTQYF
>.|TRBV2|16|TRBJ1-2|TRBD1
TGTGCCAGCAGTGAGGGTATCTGGGACAGGGGTTCTGGCTACACCTTC
CASSEGIWDRGSGYTF
>few|TRBV5-6|14|TRBJ1-4|.
TGTGCCAGCAGCTTGACATTAACTAATGAAAAACTGTTTTTT
CASSLTLTNEKLFF
>.|TRBV27|12|TRBJ1-6|.
TGTGCCAGCGGAAGGAATAATTCACCCCTCCACTTT
CASGRNNSPLHF
>once|TRBV7-8|17|TRBJ2-5|TRBD2
TGTGCCAGCAGCTTATCTCTAGCGGGAGTTCACCAAGAGACCCAGTACTTC
CASSLSLAGVHQETQYF
>many|TRBV6-5|19|TRBJ2-2|.
TGTGCCAGCAGTTACCTCGGGGCAGGCGTCTCAATCCACACCGGGGAGCTGTTTTTT
CASSYLGAGVSIHTGELFF
>many|TRBV24-1|17|TRBJ2-3|.
TGTGCCACCAGTGACCCGACAGGCCTTTTTGGCGCAGATACGCAGTATTTT
CATSDPTGLFGADTQYF
>many|TRBV19|13|TRBJ2-3|TRBD1
TGTGCCAGTACCTCACAGGGGGCGGATACGCAGTATTTT
CASTSQGADTQYF
>many|TRBV20-1|15|TRBJ2-1|.
TGCAGTGCTATCCTCGGTCGGGTCCGATACAATGAGCAGTTCTTC
CSAILGRVRYNEQFF
>many|TRBV3-1|16|TRBJ2-3|.
TGTGCCAGCAGCCGCCAGGTTGATTTGGGCACAGATACGCAGTATTTT
CASSRQVDLGTDTQYF
>many|TRBV6-5|15|TRBJ2-5|TRBD2
TGTGCCAGCAGTTCTCGAGGGAGGGTCCAAGAGACCCAGTACTTC
CASSSRGRVQETQYF
>many|TRBV10-3|13|TRBJ2-5|.
TGTGCCATCGTTAGCGGTTTCCAAGAGACCCAGTACTTC
CAIVSGFQETQYF
>.|TRBV7-6|15|TRBJ1-3|TRBD1
TGTGCCAGCAGGCCCGGGACAGGTTCTGGAAACACCATATATTTT
CASRPGTGSGNTIYF
>.|TRBV6-2/TRBV6-3|17|TRBJ1-2|.
TGTGCCAGCAGTTACTCGATGGATGTCACAGGAGCGCGTGGCCACATCTTC
CASSYSMDVTGARGHIF
>many|TRBV3-1|17|TRBJ2-3|.
TGTGCCAGCAGCCAAGGGGTGGCGGGACTCGGCACAGATACGCAGTATTTT
CASSQGVAGLGTDTQYF
>few|TRBV27|15|TRBJ2-1|.
TGTGCCAGTAGGGGTGGGGTTCGGGCCTACAATGAGCAGTTCTTC
CASRGGVRAYNEQFF
>many|TRBV28|12|TRBJ1-2|.
TGTGCCAGCAGTAGGCAGGTTTATGGCTACACCTTC
CASSRQVYGYTF
>many|TRBV29-1|13|TRBJ1-5|.
TGCAGCGTTTCAGACAGCCGCAATCAGCCCCAGCATTTT
CSVSDSRNQPQHF
>many|TRBV5-1|14|TRBJ2-1|.
TGCGCCAGCAGCTTGGCCTACTCCTACAATGAGCAGTTCTTC
CASSLAYSYNEQFF
>many|TRBV30|14|TRBJ2-1|.
TGTGCCTGGAGTAAGGGGGTGGCCCGCAGGGAGCAGTTCTTC
CAWSKGVARREQFF
>many|TRBV29-1|13|TRBJ1-1|.
TGCAGCGTTGAACACAGGGAGTACACTGAAGCTTTCTTT
CSVEHREYTEAFF
>many|TRBV6-4|13|TRBJ2-3|TRBD2
TGTGCCAGCAGTTATAGCGGGAGTGATACGCAGTATTTT
CASSYSGSDTQYF
>many|TRBV29-1|15|TRBJ2-3|.
TGCAGCGTTGAAGATCGTTGGGGGAGCACAGATACGCAGTATTTT
CSVEDRWGSTDTQYF
>many|TRBV6-1|12|TRBJ2-3|.
TGTGCCAGCAGTTTTAGCACAGATACGCAGTATTTT
CASSFSTDTQYF
>few|TRBV11-2|18|TRBJ2-3|TRBD2
TGTGCCAGCAGCTTCTCGGTTGGGGCGGGAGGGGGCACAGATACGCAGTATTTT
CASSFSVGAGGGTDTQYF
>many|TRBV6-4|16|TRBJ2-1|TRBD2
TGTGCCAGCAGTGCTAGCGGGAGAGGCGGGTACAATGAGCAGTTCTTC
CASSASGRGGYNEQFF
>.|TRBV29-1|19|TRBJ2-1|TRBD1
TGCAGCGTCCTCTCCGGTCGGACAGGGGGCGAAGGCCCCTACAATGACCAGTTCTTC
CSVLSGRTGGEGPYNDQFF
>many|TRBV9|16|TRBJ2-3|.
TGTGCCAGCAGCGTAGGCCATGTGACTAGCACAGATACGCAGTATTTT
CASSVGHVTSTDTQYF
>many|TRBV7-2|15|TRBJ2-1|TRBD2
TGTGCCAGCAGCTCCCCATGGACTAGCGGTAATGAGCAGTTCTTC
CASSSPWTSGNEQFF
>few|TRBV27|17|TRBJ1-2|TRBD1
TGTGCCAGCAGTTTAGGTAGATTTTGGGGACAGGGGTCTGGCTACACCTTC
CASSLGRFWGQGSGYTF
>.|TRBV4-2|20|TRBJ2-3|TRBD2
TGTGCCAGCAGCCCTACTCCGGGACTAGCGGGAGGGTTTGGCACAGATACGCAGTATTTT
CASSPTPGLAGGFGTDTQYF
>many|TRBV20-1|12|TRBJ2-5|TRBD2
TGCAGAACCGGGACTAGCGGGGAGACCCAGTACTTC
CRTGTSGETQYF
>medium-sized|TRBV6-2/TRBV6-3|15|TRBJ2-1|TRBD2
TGTGCCAGCAGTAGCGGGACTAGCGGCTACAATGAGCAGTTCTTC
CASSSGTSGYNEQFF
>many|TRBV20-1|16|TRBJ2-3|.
TGCAGTGCTAGAGTTTCGGGGCGGGAAAGCACAGATACGCAGTATTTT
CSARVSGRESTDTQYF
>many|TRBV5-1|14|TRBJ2-7|TRBD1
TGCGCCAGCGCACTCGGGACAGGAACCTACGAGCAGTACTTC
CASALGTGTYEQYF
>many|TRBV15|15|TRBJ2-3|.
TGTGCCACCAGCAGAGAGACCTCAGGGATAGATACGCAGTATTTT
CATSRETSGIDTQYF
>many|TRBV5-1|14|TRBJ2-7|TRBD2
TGCGCCAGCGGAACGGGGGGGCGATCCTACGAGCAGTACTTC
CASGTGGRSYEQYF
>few|TRBV28|15|TRBJ1-2|TRBD1
TGTGCCAGCAGTCCTGGTTGGCAGGGGGCGAGAGGCTACACCTTC
CASSPGWQGARGYTF
>many|TRBV30|17|TRBJ2-6|TRBD1
TGTGCCTGGAGGCTCAGGGGGCGGAAGGCCGGGGCCAACGTCCTGACTTTC
CAWRLRGRKAGANVLTF
>many|TRBV11-2|18|TRBJ1-5|.
TGTGCCAGCAGCTTACTAGTGAAGCCCAGGGTTAGCAATCAGCCCCAGCATTTT
CASSLLVKPRVSNQPQHF
>many|TRBV7-9|15|TRBJ2-7|.
TGTGCCAGCAGCCCCGGAGCGGGCCCCGCCTACGAGCAGTACTTC
CASSPGAGPAYEQYF
>few|TRBV5-1|17|TRBJ2-7|TRBD2
TGCGCCAGCAGCCGAGGCACCGGGGGGGGGATATCCTACGAGCAGTACTTC
CASSRGTGGGISYEQYF
>many|TRBV10-3|16|TRBJ2-3|TRBD2
TGTGCCATCAGTGAGTCGGCTAGCGGGCCCGACGGGGCGCAGTATTTT
CAISESASGPDGAQYF